The 5 T cell receptor beta chains below come from one sample, sequenced in a study of OX40 agonist ivuxolimab in advanced cancers. Libraries were prepared by immunoSEQ multiplex PCR; TCRdb keeps only in-frame clonotypes and omits some of them. The repertoire has tens of thousands of clones, roughly 90% of them found once; the top ten carry 8.5% to 10%. The material sequenced was CD4+ or CD8+ T cells sorted from blood, taken in a trial of the OX40 agonist ivuxolimab. The receptors shown here come from an adult with an advanced solid tumor such as melanoma, head and neck, liver or kidney cancer.

The chain has TRBV4-1 and TRBJ2-2; D may correspond to TRBD1 or TRBD2 (5 bases each). This CDR3 region has 15 residues. Trimming pared 7 bases from V and 4 bases from J, leaving 16 bases between. Germline values: CDR1 MGHRA, CDR2 YSYEKL. CDR3 nucleotides: TGCGCCAGCACTGGCACAGGCGCGGGCACCGGGGAGCTGTTTTTT. It translates to CASTGTGAGTGELFF.

V gene TRBV2 combines with J gene TRBJ1-6, with a weak D call TRBD1 (5 bases). The CDR3 totals 14 residues. V lost 3 bases to trimming and J lost 10 bases, with 13 bases between them. Germline V lookup: CDR1 SNHLY, CDR2 FYNNEI. The CDR3 loop is CASSESEGMSPLHF. The CDR3 coding sequence is TGTGCCAGCAGTGAGTCCGAGGGGATGTCACCCCTCCACTTT. The full variable domain, rest sourced from reference TRBV2 and TRBJ1-6, is EPEVTQTPSHQVTQMGQEVILRCVPISNHLYFYWYRQILGQKVEFLVSFYNNEISEKSEIFDDQFSVERPDGSNFTLKIRSTKLEDSAMYFCASSESEGMSPLHFGNGTRLTVT.

This chain connects TRBV13 to TRBJ2-7, with D possibly TRBD1 on 6 matching bases. Germline-derived CDR1 and CDR2 are PRHDT and FYEKMQ (reference sequence). The V and J ends lost 5 bases and 0 bases respectively, with 11 bases between them. There are 14 residues in the CDR3. CDR3 DNA sequence: TGTGCCAGCAGCCCTGGACAGAGCTCCTACGAGCAGTACTTC. It encodes CASSPGQSSYEQYF.

This chain connects TRBV7-7 to TRBJ2-1; 9 bases are shared with TRBD1. V shed 3 bases and J 4 bases; nucleotides not matched to a gene: 4. CDR1 is SSHAT, CDR2 FNYEAQ, per germline (reference sequence). This CDR3 comprises 15 residues. CDR3 in amino acids: CASSLDRGLYNEQFF. CDR3 sequence (DNA): TGTGCCAGCAGCTTGGACAGGGGTCTTTACAATGAGCAGTTCTTC. Full variable domain (outside the CDR3, taken from reference TRBV7-7 and TRBJ2-1): GAGVSQSPRYKVTKRGQDVTLRCDPISSHATLYWYQQALGQGPEFLTYFNYEAQPDKSGLPSDRFSAERPEGSISTLTIQRTEQRDSAMYRCASSLDRGLYNEQFFGPGTRLTVL.

The chain has TRBV14 and TRBJ2-7; 10 positions match TRBD1. The germline gives CDR1 SGHDN, CDR2 FVKESK. The CDR3 contains 15 residues. V trimming: 4 bases; J trimming: 3 bases; junction bases outside the gene matches: 6. CDR3 sequence: CASSPIGTGDYEQYF. The DNA of the CDR3 is TGTGCCAGCAGCCCCATCGGGACAGGGGACTACGAGCAGTACTTC.